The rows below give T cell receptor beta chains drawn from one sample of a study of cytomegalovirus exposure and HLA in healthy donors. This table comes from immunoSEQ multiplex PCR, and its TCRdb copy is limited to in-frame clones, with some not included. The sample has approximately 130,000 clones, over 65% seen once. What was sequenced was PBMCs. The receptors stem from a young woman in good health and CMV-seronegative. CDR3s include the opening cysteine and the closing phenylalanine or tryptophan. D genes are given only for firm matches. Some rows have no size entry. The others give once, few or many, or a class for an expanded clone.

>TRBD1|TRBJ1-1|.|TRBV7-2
TGTGCCAGCAGCCCAGGACCGGGACAGGCAGCTGAAGCTTTCTTT
CASSPGPGQAAEAFF
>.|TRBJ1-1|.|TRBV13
TGTGCCAGCAGCTTGAGGGGGAGGGGGAACACTGAAGCTTTCTTT
CASSLRGRGNTEAFF
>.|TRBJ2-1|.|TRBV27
TGTGCCAGCAGTTCCACAGGGATAGGGCAGTTCTTC
CASSSTGIGQFF
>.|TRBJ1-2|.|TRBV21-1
TGTGCCAGCAGCAAAGAGACAGGGCCGAACTATGGCTACACCTTC
CASSKETGPNYGYTF
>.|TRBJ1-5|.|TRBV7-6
TGTGCCAGCAGCCCCCGGGTAGGAAGTACAAATCAGCCCCAGCATTTT
CASSPRVGSTNQPQHF
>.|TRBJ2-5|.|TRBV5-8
TGTGCCAGCAGCTTGTCCCAGGTCCAAGAGACCCAGTACTTC
CASSLSQVQETQYF
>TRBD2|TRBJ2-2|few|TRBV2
TGTGCCAGCAGGGGACTAGTTGGTACCGGGGAGCTGTTTTTT
CASRGLVGTGELFF
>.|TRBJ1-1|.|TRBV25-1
TGTGCCAGCAGTTACGTAGAGGAAACTGAAGCTTTCTTT
CASSYVEETEAFF
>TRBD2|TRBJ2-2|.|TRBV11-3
TGTGCCAGCAGCTTAACGGGGGGGCCGCGAACCGGGGAGCTGTTTTTT
CASSLTGGPRTGELFF
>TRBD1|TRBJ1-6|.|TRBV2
TGTGCCAGCAGCAACCGACAGGGGGCCGATTCACCCCTCCACTTT
CASSNRQGADSPLHF
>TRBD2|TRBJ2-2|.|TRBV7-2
TGTGCCAGCAGCTTAGCGAGGACTAGCGGGGAGCTGTTTTTT
CASSLARTSGELFF
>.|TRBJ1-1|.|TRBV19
TGTGCCAGTAGTATTCTAGGAGTGAACACTGAAGCTTTCTTT
CASSILGVNTEAFF
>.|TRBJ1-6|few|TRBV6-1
TGTGCCAGCACGGTTGGAGGGACCTATAATTCACCCCTCCACTTT
CASTVGGTYNSPLHF
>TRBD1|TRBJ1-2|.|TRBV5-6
TGTGCCAGCAGCTTGGTTACAGGGGACTATGGCTACACCTTC
CASSLVTGDYGYTF
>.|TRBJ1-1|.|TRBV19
TGTGCAAGTGCGGGGATGAACACTGAAGCTTTCTTT
CASAGMNTEAFF
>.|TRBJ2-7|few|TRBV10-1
TGCGCCAGCAGTGAGGAGCTAGGTTGGGAGCAGTACTTC
CASSEELGWEQYF
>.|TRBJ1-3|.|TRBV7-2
TGTGCCAGCAGCTTAGGCCAGGCAGCTGGAAACACCATATATTTT
CASSLGQAAGNTIYF
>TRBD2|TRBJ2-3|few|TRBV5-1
TGCGCCAGCAGCCCCCTTGTAGCGGGGGTAGATACGCAGTATTTT
CASSPLVAGVDTQYF
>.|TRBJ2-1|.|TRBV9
TGTGCCAGCAGCGCACGACAGTCCCCCGGGTACAATGAGCAGTTCTTC
CASSARQSPGYNEQFF
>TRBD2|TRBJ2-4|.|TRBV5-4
TGTGCCAGCAGCGTCGCGGGAGCTCTAGCCAAAAACATTCAGTACTTC
CASSVAGALAKNIQYF
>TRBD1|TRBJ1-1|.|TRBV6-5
TGTGCCAGCAGTTACTTTTCTAGGGGGCAAACTGAAGCTTTCTTT
CASSYFSRGQTEAFF
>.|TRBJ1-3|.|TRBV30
TGTGCCTGGAGTGGTCACACCTCTGGAAACACCATATATTTT
CAWSGHTSGNTIYF
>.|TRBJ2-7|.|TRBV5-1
TGCGCCAGCAGCTTGGGTCTCAGGGCTGAGCAGTACTTC
CASSLGLRAEQYF
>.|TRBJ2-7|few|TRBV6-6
TGTGCCAGCAGTTACGATAGGACAGACTACGAGCAGTACTTC
CASSYDRTDYEQYF
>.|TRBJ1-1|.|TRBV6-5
TGTGCCAGCAGTTACTCCGCAGGCCGGAACACTGAAGCTTTCTTT
CASSYSAGRNTEAFF
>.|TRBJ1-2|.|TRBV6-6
TGTGCCAGCAGTTGGGACTCTCTCTATGGCTACACCTTC
CASSWDSLYGYTF